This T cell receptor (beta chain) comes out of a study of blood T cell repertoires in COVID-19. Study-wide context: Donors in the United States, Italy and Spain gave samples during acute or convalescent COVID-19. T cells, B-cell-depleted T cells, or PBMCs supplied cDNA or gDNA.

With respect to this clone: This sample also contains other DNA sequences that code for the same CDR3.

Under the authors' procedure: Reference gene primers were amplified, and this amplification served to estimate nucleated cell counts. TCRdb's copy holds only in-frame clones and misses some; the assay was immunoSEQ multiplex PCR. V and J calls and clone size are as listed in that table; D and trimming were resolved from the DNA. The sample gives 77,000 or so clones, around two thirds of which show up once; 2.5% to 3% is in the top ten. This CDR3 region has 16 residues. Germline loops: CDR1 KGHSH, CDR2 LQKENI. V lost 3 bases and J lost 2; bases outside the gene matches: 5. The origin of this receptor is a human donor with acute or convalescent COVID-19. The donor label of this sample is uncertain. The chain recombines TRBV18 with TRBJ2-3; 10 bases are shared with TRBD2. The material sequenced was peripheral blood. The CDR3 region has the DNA TGTGCCAGCTCACCGCCAGCGGGGGGGCTCACAGATACGCAGTATTTT. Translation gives CASSPPAGGLTDTQYF. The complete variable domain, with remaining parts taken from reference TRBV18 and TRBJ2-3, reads NAGVMQNPRHLVRRRGQEARLRCSPMKGHSHVYWYRQLPEEGLKFMVYLQKENIIDESGMPKERFSAEFPKEGPSILRIQQVVRGDSAAYFCASSPPAGGLTDTQYFGPGTRLTVL.